These 10 T cell receptor beta chains originate from one sample sequenced in a study of OX40 agonist ivuxolimab in advanced cancers. TCRdb's table, derived via immunoSEQ multiplex PCR, lists solely in-frame clones and lacks some. The top ten clones hold approximately 35% of a sample with roughly 24,000 clones, around 85% of them seen once. The sequencing used CD4+ or CD8+ T cells sorted from blood, collected in a trial of the OX40 agonist ivuxolimab. The receptors stem from an adult with an advanced solid tumor such as melanoma, head and neck, liver or kidney cancer.

The rearrangement links TRBV7-9 to TRBJ2-7, with D hard to call. Trimming took 1 base from V and 0 from J, leaving 7 bases between them. Germline CDR1 and CDR2: SEHNR and FQNEAQ (reference sequence). This CDR3 spans 14 amino acids. Written as DNA, the CDR3 is TGTGCCAGCAGCTTAGATGACAACTCCTACGAGCAGTACTTC. Translation gives CASSLDDNSYEQYF.

The gene calls are TRBV2 and TRBJ2-5; 10 bases map to TRBD1. Germline V gives CDR1 SNHLY, CDR2 FYNNEI. Trimming removed 11 bases from V and 1 base from J; junction bases left unmatched: 4. The CDR3 sequence is 13 residues long. Here the CDR3 reads CAPGDRGQETQYF. The CDR3 DNA reads as TGTGCCCCCGGGGACAGGGGCCAAGAGACCCAGTACTTC.

The chain uses TRBV13 and TRBJ2-7; TRBD1 matches 8 bases. The CDR3 loop spans 14 amino acids. From germline, CDR1 is PRHDT and CDR2 FYEKMQ (reference sequence). Trimming took 5 bases from V and 6 from J; bases not matched to a gene: 9. This CDR3 reads CASSLGQGYGEQYF. In nucleotides, the CDR3 is TGTGCCAGCAGCCTTGGACAGGGCTATGGCGAGCAGTACTTC.

This clone was counted only a few times. The chain uses TRBV6-5 and TRBJ1-5; D is possibly TRBD1 (6 bases). The CDR3 has 14 amino acids. Trimming removed 5 bases from V and 4 bases from J, with 12 bases in between. Germline V gene lookup returns CDR1 MNHEY and CDR2 SVGAGI. Here the CDR3 reads CASSEGHNNQPQHF. DNA for the CDR3: TGTGCCAGCAGTGAGGGACACAATAATCAGCCCCAGCATTTT.

V is TRBV4-2 and J is TRBJ2-7; possibly TRBD1 or TRBD2 for D (5 bases each). Between the trimmed V and J ends, which lost 1 base and 5 bases, there was a span of 12 bases. The length of the CDR3 is 14 residues. CDR1 and CDR2 (germline): LGHNA, YNFKEQ. CDR3 sequence: CASSQAGTEDEQYF. The CDR3 nucleotides read TGTGCCAGCAGCCAAGCCGGGACCGAGGACGAGCAGTACTTC.

The gene calls are TRBV9 and TRBJ2-7; D is undetermined. The germline V gene has CDR1 SGDLS and CDR2 YYNGEE. CDR3 length equals 13 residues. Between the trimmed V and J ends, which lost 0 bases and 3 bases, there was a span of 7 bases. The DNA for the CDR3 is TGTGCCAGCAGCGTAGGTGAAGGCTACGAGCAGTACTTC. Translating it yields CASSVGEGYEQYF.

The chain carries TRBV10-3 and TRBJ1-2, with TRBD1 matching over 8 bases. CDR3 length equals 15 residues. The V gene's germline CDR1 is ENHRY and CDR2 SYGVKD. The trim removed 6 bases at V and 2 bases at J, leaving 8 bases unmatched. The CDR3 nucleotides read TGTGCCATCAGCGAACCGGGACAGGAGAACTATGGCTACACCTTC. This sequence encodes CAISEPGQENYGYTF.

By sample fraction, this clone is medium-sized (0.01 to 0.1%). The chain is built from TRBV21-1 and TRBJ1-3. TRBV21-1 is a pseudogene segment. The CDR3 contains 14 residues. The CDR3: CASSKGETGNTIYF. The DNA of the CDR3 is TGTGCCAGCAGCAAAGGCGAGACTGGAAACACCATATATTTT.

The chain couples TRBV27 to TRBJ2-7, with no clear D. This CDR3 is built from 14 residues. Germline loops: CDR1 MNHEY, CDR2 SMNVEV (reference sequence). V lost 5 bases and J 0 bases, leaving 11 bases between the germline ends. Here the CDR3 DNA reads TGTGCCAGCAGTCCCCAGCATAGCTCCTACGAGCAGTACTTC. As protein: CASSPQHSSYEQYF.

The CDR3 region has the DNA TGTGCCAGCAGCCCCCCAACAGATACGCAGTATTTT. Amino acids: CASSPPTDTQYF. V and J are TRBV13 and TRBJ2-3, with D uncertain. CDR3 length: 12 amino acids. CDR1 and CDR2 (germline): PRHDT, FYEKMQ (reference sequence). V was trimmed by 5 bases and J by 3 bases, leaving 6 bases between them.